This T cell receptor (beta chain) was found in a study of neurological immune-mediated disorders. Broader study findings: The repertoires of 18 of 34 multiple sclerosis patients fell into one related-CDR3 cluster (a possible signature) under phylogenetic grouping. The study found no CDR3 amino acid sequences shared by expanded clones across subjects, suggesting private repertoires in all groups. The multiple sclerosis repertoire cluster was not associated with any clinical or MRI feature, with the authors stating that larger cohorts are needed. While HTLV-1-associated myelopathy showed the greatest TCR clonal expansion, multiple sclerosis showed the least, falling below healthy controls.

TCRdb used MiXCR to reprocess the 5' RACE reads, holding one entry per CDR3 protein. The sample has roughly 38,000 distinct CDR3 sequences, roughly 2.5% seen once. This clonotype was counted many times. Its antigen remains unidentified. CDR1 is LGHNA, CDR2 YSLEER, per germline. V lost 5 bases, J lost 3 bases, and 10 bases lay in between. The CDR3 covers 14 residues. This sequence originates from a man younger than 40 with multiple sclerosis. The chain employs TRBV4-3 and TRBJ2-2; D uncertain. The material sequenced was PBMCs. The CDR3 spells CASSLGQYTGELFF. Here the CDR3 DNA reads TGCGCCAGCAGCTTAGGGCAGTACACCGGGGAGCTGTTTTTT.